The 12 T cell receptor beta chains below all came from one sample that was sequenced in a study of CD8+ T cells in alopecia areata (dated by TCRdb to 2017 to 2018). Library prep was done by the immunoSEQ multiplex PCR assay. RNA was extracted from all samples and reverse transcribed into cDNA, which served as template for TCR sequencing. TCRdb took this table from immuneACCESS and kept in-frame rearrangements with V and J called. Such tables lack part of the clones; where checked against another copy, unresolved V genes explain under half of the gap, and the rest is unexplained. The sample contains 150,000 to 200,000 clones, approximately 61% of them found a single time. Over 0.9% of the sample is held by the ten biggest clonotypes. Taken with the paper, the label for time point translates to: around 24 weeks on oral tofacitinib. The sample's treatment or condition label, decoded: oral pan-JAK inhibitor, 5-10 mg twice daily.

Sample: CD4+ T cells sorted from blood, taken at week 24, from a patient treated with tofacitinib. Source of these receptors: a human donor with alopecia areata.

The sample holds a few counts of this clone. The chain links TRBV29-1 to TRBJ2-3; D may be TRBD2 (6 bases). This CDR3 spans 17 amino acids. Trimming took 4 bases from V and 1 from J, leaving 21 bases between them. Germline CDR1 reads SQVTM; CDR2 reads ANQGSEA. CDR3 nucleotide sequence: TGCAGCGTTGTTTTCGGAGGGAACTCGCAGGGCACAGATACGCAGTATTTT. This sequence encodes CSVVFGGNSQGTDTQYF.

This clone was seen only once. The V call is TRBV29-1, the J call TRBJ2-3; 10 bases fit TRBD1. Germline CDR1 SQVTM, CDR2 ANQGSEA. The CDR3 loop spans 14 amino acids. The V and J ends lost 6 bases and 3 bases, in that order; junction bases with no gene match: 6. The CDR3 DNA reads TGCAGCGTCCTGGGACAGGGGAAGACAGATACGCAGTATTTT. Its protein is CSVLGQGKTDTQYF.

This clone was detected only once. This chain uses TRBV5-1 with TRBJ1-1, with D tentatively TRBD1 (5 bases). Germline V gene lookup returns CDR1 SGHRS and CDR2 YFSETQ. This CDR3 spans 14 amino acids. The V end was cut by 4 bases, the J end by 3 bases, with 13 bases between. CDR3 coding DNA: TGCGCCAGCAGCGACCAGGGAGGAGACACTGAAGCTTTCTTT. It codes for CASSDQGGDTEAFF.

This clone was observed a few times. The chain joins TRBV2 to TRBJ2-5; 7 bases match TRBD1. V trimming: 8 bases; J trimming: 5 bases; junction bases outside the gene matches: 8. The V gene's germline CDR1 is SNHLY and CDR2 FYNNEI. The CDR3 consists of 13 residues. The CDR3 protein is CASLWTGGETQYF. As DNA, the CDR3 is TGTGCCAGCTTATGGACAGGCGGGGAGACCCAGTACTTC.

CDR3 coding DNA: TGTGCCTGGAGTGTAATTGGTTATGGCTACACCTTC. Translating gives CAWSVIGYGYTF. V and J are TRBV30 and TRBJ1-2; D is ambiguous. The CDR3 has 12 amino acids. Trimming stripped 0 bases from V and 5 bases from J, with 7 bases between. Germline V lookup: CDR1 GTSNPN, CDR2 SVGIG (reference sequence).

The chain's CDR3 is CASSPRGANYGYTF. Written as DNA, the CDR3 is TGTGCCAGCTCACCAAGGGGAGCTAACTATGGCTACACCTTC. V usage is TRBV18 and J usage is TRBJ1-2, with TRBD1 as a possible D gene (5 bases). There are 14 residues in the CDR3. From germline, CDR1 is KGHSH and CDR2 LQKENI. The V gene lost 2 bases and the J gene lost 0 bases, with 7 bases spanning the gap.

This clone was counted ten times or more. The gene calls are TRBV7-2 and TRBJ2-3; tentative D call: TRBD2 (5 bases). V lost 1 base, J lost 0 bases, and 8 bases lay in between. Germline CDR1 SGHTA, CDR2 FQGNSA. This CDR3 spans 15 amino acids. The CDR3 protein is CASSLVGGSTDTQYF. The CDR3 nucleotides are TGTGCCAGCAGCTTAGTCGGCGGGAGCACAGATACGCAGTATTTT.

The rearrangement joins TRBV29-1 to TRBJ1-2, with D unresolved. The germline gives CDR1 SQVTM, CDR2 ANQGSEA. V was pared by 5 bases and J by 7 bases, with 23 bases between. The CDR3 length is 15 residues. CDR3 region: CSVRETSAASAGYTF. The CDR3 DNA reads TGCAGCGTTCGGGAGACTTCGGCAGCCAGTGCTGGCTACACCTTC.

V usage is TRBV5-1 and J usage is TRBJ2-5, with 10 bases matching TRBD1. CDR1 and CDR2 from the germline V gene are SGHRS and YFSETQ. This CDR3 comprises 15 residues. J lost 4 bases, V lost 7 bases, and 10 bases had no gene match. CDR3 DNA sequence: TGCGCCAGCGGGACAGGGGAGGTAATCGGAGAGACCCAGTACTTC. Its translation is CASGTGEVIGETQYF.

This clone was counted once. The V gene is TRBV9, the J gene TRBJ1-4, with D hard to call. Trimming pared 4 bases from V and 6 bases from J, leaving 13 bases between. Germline V gene data show CDR1 as SGDLS and CDR2 as YYNGEE. This CDR3 comprises 14 residues. The CDR3 loop reads CASSLEIRDEKLFF. The CDR3 region has the DNA TGTGCCAGCAGCTTGGAAATTCGTGATGAAAAACTGTTTTTT.

This clone has only a few counts. The genes are TRBV19 and TRBJ1-1; D ambiguous. The CDR3 has 13 residues. Germline CDR1 and CDR2: LNHDA and SQIVND (reference sequence). Between the trimmed V and J ends, which lost 3 bases and 1 base, there was a span of 6 bases. CDR3 in amino acids: CASSIKRNTEAFF. DNA for the CDR3: TGTGCCAGTAGTATTAAAAGGAACACTGAAGCTTTCTTT.

The CDR3 sequence: CASSLVLPSGSSYNEQFF. Here the CDR3 DNA reads TGCGCCAGCAGCTTGGTGTTGCCTAGCGGGAGCTCCTACAATGAGCAGTTCTTC. This chain joins TRBV5-1 and TRBJ2-1; TRBD2 matches 10 bases. The CDR3 is made up of 18 amino acids. Germline V CDR1 and CDR2: SGHRS, YFSETQ. The V gene end was trimmed by 0 bases and the J gene end by 0 bases; junction bases not matched to a gene: 6.